The subject of this entry is one T cell receptor beta chain. No cognate antigen has been identified for it. Base quality data are lacking; no much larger clone is found one base away. This specimen comes from a study of response to subunit inactivated influenza vaccine (dated by TCRdb to the late 2010s). Regarding the study in general: Deep quantitative T cell receptor repertoire profiling was used in the study to track responses to a trivalent subunit inactivated influenza vaccine.

What the study reported, not specific to this receptor: It was suggested by the authors that each seasonal influenza vaccination may recruit only a limited number of new T cells.

To prepare the library, RT-PCR was applied. Sequencing took place on an Illumina HiSeq 2500. Using fastp trimming at Q25 and MiXCR clonotype assembly, TCRdb reanalyzed the public sequencing data and kept in-frame beta chains. Every CDR3 protein is listed once, alongside the most common genes and DNA of its rows. The table for this sample lists about 780,000 distinct CDR3 sequences; around 18% of them were counted only once. Jointly, the top ten make up about 11% of the sample. CDR1 and CDR2 were assigned from the germline V gene as SGHTA and FQGNSA. From its cysteine to its phenylalanine, the CDR3 spans 15 amino acids. The sequence is cut down to CDR3 DNA, 45 bases in frame from base 1. V sheds 1 base and J sheds 7 bases, leaving 16 bases between their ends.

The rearrangement joined TRBV7-2 to TRBJ1-2; the D gene lacks a confident call. The starting material was PBMCs from blood, obtained roughly 5 days after vaccination. This receptor was identified in a man over 45 who received an inactivated influenza vaccine. Donor details come from another sample of the same person, matched by shared clones. The CDR3 protein sequence reads: CASSLVYSHYGGYTF. The base sequence is TGTGCCAGCAGCTTAGTGTACTCCCATTATGGTGGCTACACCTTC.